This T cell receptor beta chain was retrieved from a study of persistence of HIV-infected CD4 T cells. General study results and limits: Proviral oligoclonality tracked with TCR oligoclonality within the same sorted cells. Antigen-responding cells were enriched for degenerate expanded CDR3beta sequences.

Anti-CD3/anti-CD28 beads served as a nonspecific positive control stimulus. CD4+ T cells upregulating both CD40 ligand and CD69 were sorted as responding cells. Remarks on this clone: The antigen remains undetermined.

The libraries were made with immunoSEQ version 4 in survey mode. Assay used: immunoSEQ multiplex PCR; TCRdb lists only in-frame clones, some missing. Counted here are around 40,000 clones, around 89% occurring once; the ten biggest clones make up about 0.46%. The trim removed 2 bases at V and 10 bases at J, leaving 4 bases unmatched. Germline V gene data show CDR1 as KGHSH and CDR2 as LQKENI. The CDR3 extends over 14 amino acids. The TCR originated in an adult woman with HIV who was CMV-seropositive. This specimen consisted of CD4+ T cells sorted from PBMCs after roughly 18-hour stimulation, obtained from a patient who received antiretroviral therapy. The V and J genes are TRBV18 and TRBJ1-6, with 8 bases that match TRBD1. CDR3 protein: CASSPGQGQSPLHF. The CDR3 bases are TGTGCCAGCTCACCAGGACAGGGCCAGTCACCCCTCCACTTT.